A single sample is the source of the 5 T cell receptor beta chains below, sequenced in a study of molecular identifiers for immune sequencing clone quantification. TCRdb reprocessed the PCR reads via MiXCR and lists one record per CDR3 protein. The sample shows approximately 550,000 distinct CDR3 sequences, around 23% of them seen only once. The sequenced material came from naive CD8+ T cells from blood, with Jurkat cell RNA spiked in. The sample's subset: FACS-sorted CD8+CD4-CCR7+CD45RA+ naive T cells. The receptors were sampled from a human donor in good health. Some libraries in this study had Jurkat cell RNA spiked in.

In its sample, this clonotype was seen a few times. V and J are TRBV24-1 and TRBJ2-2; D call uncertain. Germline V lookup: CDR1 KGHDR, CDR2 SFDVKD. The V end was cut by 3 bases, the J end by 9 bases, with 7 bases between. CDR3 length equals 12 residues. The CDR3 here is CATSDIERELFF. CDR3 bases: TGTGCCACCAGTGATATAGAGCGGGAGCTGTTTTTT.

Ten or more counts support this clonotype. This chain uses TRBV6-5 with TRBJ1-5; D gene unclear. V was trimmed by 5 bases and J by 2 bases, leaving 13 bases between them. Per germline, CDR1 MNHEY and CDR2 SVGAGI. This CDR3 is built from 15 residues. CDR3 loop: CASSPFSGGNQPQHF. The CDR3 DNA sequence: TGTGCCAGCAGTCCATTTTCTGGGGGCAATCAGCCCCAGCATTTT.

The chain recombines TRBV29-1 with TRBJ1-2, with a possible D match to TRBD1 (6 bases). The V end lost 7 bases, the J end lost 8 bases, and 20 bases lay between the germline ends. CDR3 length equals 13 residues. Looked up from germline, CDR1 is SQVTM and CDR2 is ANQGSEA. DNA for the CDR3: TGCAGCGCCATGACAGGAGCCTATCGGGGCTACACCTTC. Amino acid sequence: CSAMTGAYRGYTF.

The chain has TRBV4-2 and TRBJ2-2; 12 positions match TRBD2. Germline V lookup: CDR1 LGHNA, CDR2 YNFKEQ. The CDR3 has 18 residues. The J segment lost 5 bases and the V segment lost 0 bases, leaving 7 bases of the junction unmatched. This chain's CDR3 is CASSQDPLAGGPTGELFF. The CDR3 nucleotides read TGTGCCAGCAGCCAAGACCCGCTAGCGGGAGGGCCTACCGGGGAGCTGTTTTTT.

The chain carries TRBV19 and TRBJ2-3; 10 bases fit TRBD2. CDR1 and CDR2 (germline): LNHDA, SQIVND (reference sequence). The CDR3 is made up of 15 amino acids. The V and J ends lost 4 bases and 3 bases, in that order; junction bases with no gene match: 4. DNA for the CDR3: TGTGCCAGTAGTACCATAGCGGGGGGAACAGATACGCAGTATTTT. Translating it yields CASSTIAGGTDTQYF.